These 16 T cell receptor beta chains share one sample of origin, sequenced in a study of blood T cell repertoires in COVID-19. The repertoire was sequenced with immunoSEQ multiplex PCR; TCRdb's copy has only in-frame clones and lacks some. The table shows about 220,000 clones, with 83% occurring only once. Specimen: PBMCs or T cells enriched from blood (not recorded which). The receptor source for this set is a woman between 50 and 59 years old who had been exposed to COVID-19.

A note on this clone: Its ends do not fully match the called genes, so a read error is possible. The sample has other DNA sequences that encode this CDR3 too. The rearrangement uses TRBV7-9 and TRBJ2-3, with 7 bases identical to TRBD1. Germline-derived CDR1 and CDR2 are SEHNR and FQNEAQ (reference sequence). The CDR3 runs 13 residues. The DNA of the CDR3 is TGTGCCAGCAGCGGACAGGTTGCAGATACGCAATATTTT. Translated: CASSGQVADTQYF.

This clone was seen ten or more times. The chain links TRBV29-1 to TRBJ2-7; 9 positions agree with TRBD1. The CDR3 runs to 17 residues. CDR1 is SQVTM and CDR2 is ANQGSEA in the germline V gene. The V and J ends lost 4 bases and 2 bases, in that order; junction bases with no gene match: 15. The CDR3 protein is CSVGGQGSIRGPYEQYF. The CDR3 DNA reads TGCAGCGTTGGTGGACAGGGGTCAATAAGGGGTCCCTACGAGCAGTACTTC.

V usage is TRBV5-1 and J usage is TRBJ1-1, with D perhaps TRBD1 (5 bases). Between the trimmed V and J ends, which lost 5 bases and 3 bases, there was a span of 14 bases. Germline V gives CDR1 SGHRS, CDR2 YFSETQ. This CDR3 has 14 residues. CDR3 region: CASSLAGDDTEAFF. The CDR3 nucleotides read TGCGCCAGCAGTCTAGCGGGGGACGACACTGAAGCTTTCTTT.

CDR3 DNA sequence: TGTGCCAGCGGCAGGGAGGGAGGTACTGAAGCTTTCTTT. Amino acid sequence: CASGREGGTEAFF. The chain uses TRBV6-5 and TRBJ1-1, with D possibly matching TRBD1 (5 bases). Trimming pared 8 bases from V and 5 bases from J, leaving 15 bases between. The CDR3 has 13 amino acids. The germline V gene encodes CDR1 MNHEY and CDR2 SVGAGI.

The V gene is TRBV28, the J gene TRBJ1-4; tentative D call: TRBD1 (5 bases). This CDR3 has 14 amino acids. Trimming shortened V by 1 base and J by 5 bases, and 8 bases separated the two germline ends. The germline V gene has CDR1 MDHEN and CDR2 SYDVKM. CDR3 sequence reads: CASSLYGGNEKLFF. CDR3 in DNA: TGTGCCAGCAGTTTATACGGGGGGAATGAAAAACTGTTTTTT.

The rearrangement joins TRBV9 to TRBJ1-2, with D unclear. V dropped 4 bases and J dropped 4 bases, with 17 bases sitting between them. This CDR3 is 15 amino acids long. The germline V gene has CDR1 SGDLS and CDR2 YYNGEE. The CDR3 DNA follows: TGTGCCAGCAGCTCTCGCACAGCTAGCGCCTATGGCTACACCTTC. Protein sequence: CASSSRTASAYGYTF.

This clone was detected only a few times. CDR3 amino acids: CASSGKGPTGLFHEQYF. For the CDR3, the DNA is TGTGCCAGCAGTGGAAAGGGCCCGACAGGGTTGTTCCACGAGCAGTACTTC. The rearrangement links TRBV2 to TRBJ2-7; 7 bases match TRBD1. The germline V gene encodes CDR1 SNHLY and CDR2 FYNNEI. The CDR3 contains 17 residues. Trimming took 4 bases from V and 5 from J; bases not matched to a gene: 17.

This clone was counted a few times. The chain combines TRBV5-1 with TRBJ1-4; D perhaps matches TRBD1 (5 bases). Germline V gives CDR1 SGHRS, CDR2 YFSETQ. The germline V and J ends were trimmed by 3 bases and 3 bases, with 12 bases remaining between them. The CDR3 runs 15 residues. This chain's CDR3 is CASSSTVVPNEKLFF. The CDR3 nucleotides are TGCGCCAGCAGCTCGACAGTTGTACCTAATGAAAAACTGTTTTTT.

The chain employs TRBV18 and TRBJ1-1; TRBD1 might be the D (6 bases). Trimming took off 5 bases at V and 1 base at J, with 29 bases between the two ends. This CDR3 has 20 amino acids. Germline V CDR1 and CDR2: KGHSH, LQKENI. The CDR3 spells CASSATGPYTWENTNTEAFF. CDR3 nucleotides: TGTGCCAGCTCAGCGACAGGTCCCTACACGTGGGAAAATACGAACACTGAAGCTTTCTTT.

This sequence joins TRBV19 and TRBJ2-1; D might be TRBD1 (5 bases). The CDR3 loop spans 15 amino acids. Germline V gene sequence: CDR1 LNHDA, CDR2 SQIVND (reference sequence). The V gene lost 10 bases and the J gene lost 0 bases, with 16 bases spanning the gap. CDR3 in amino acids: CATSPTVRSYNEQFF. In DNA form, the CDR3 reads TGTGCCACCTCCCCGACAGTCCGCTCCTACAATGAGCAGTTCTTC.

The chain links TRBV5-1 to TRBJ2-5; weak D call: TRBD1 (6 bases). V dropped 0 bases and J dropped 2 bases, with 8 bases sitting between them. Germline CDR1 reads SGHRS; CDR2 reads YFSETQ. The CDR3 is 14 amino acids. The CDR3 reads CASSLAGVQETQYF. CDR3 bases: TGCGCCAGCAGCTTGGCAGGGGTGCAAGAGACCCAGTACTTC.

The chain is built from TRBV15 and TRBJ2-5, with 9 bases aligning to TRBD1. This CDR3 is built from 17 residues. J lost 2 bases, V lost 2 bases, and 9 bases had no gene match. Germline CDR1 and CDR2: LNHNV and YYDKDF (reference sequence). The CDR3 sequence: CATSRKTGTGFQETQYF. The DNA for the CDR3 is TGTGCCACCAGCAGAAAAACCGGGACAGGGTTTCAAGAGACCCAGTACTTC.

CDR3 protein: CASSSSGLASTDTQYF. CDR3 coding DNA: TGTGCCAGCAGCTCCTCTGGACTAGCGAGCACAGATACGCAGTATTTT. This rearrangement joins TRBV11-2 to TRBJ2-3; 9 positions agree with TRBD2. The V and J ends lost 4 bases and 0 bases, in that order; junction bases with no gene match: 5. The CDR3 consists of 16 residues. Germline lookup yields CDR1 SGHAT and CDR2 FQNNGV.

CDR3 sequence: CASSLGTSYGYTF. The CDR3 DNA sequence: TGTGCCAGCAGCCTAGGGACTTCCTATGGCTACACCTTC. The J gene is TRBJ1-2, the V gene TRBV12-3 or TRBV12-4, with D perhaps matching TRBD1 (5 bases). The V end was cut by 6 bases, the J end by 4 bases, with 12 bases between. The CDR3 loop spans 13 amino acids.

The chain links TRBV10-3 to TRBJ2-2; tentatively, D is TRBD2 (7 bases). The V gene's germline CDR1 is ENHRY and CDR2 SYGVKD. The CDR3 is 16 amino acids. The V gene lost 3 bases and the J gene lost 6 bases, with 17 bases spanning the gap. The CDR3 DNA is TGTGCCATCAGTGAAGTGATTACAGGGAGGGCCGGGGAGCTGTTTTTT. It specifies CAISEVITGRAGELFF.

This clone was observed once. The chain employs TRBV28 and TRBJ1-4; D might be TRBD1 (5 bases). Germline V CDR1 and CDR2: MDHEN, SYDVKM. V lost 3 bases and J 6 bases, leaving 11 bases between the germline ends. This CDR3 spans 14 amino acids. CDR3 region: CASSLYQGDEKLFF. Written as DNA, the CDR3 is TGTGCCAGCAGTTTGTATCAGGGTGATGAAAAACTGTTTTTT.